A single sample gave rise to the 26 T cell receptor beta chains below, sequenced in a study of T-cell reconstitution after alpha-beta-depleted transplantation in children. Using unique molecular identifiers, the investigators prepared the TCRbeta library. TCRdb called the PCR reads again in MiXCR, with one record for every CDR3 protein. The table shows about 600,000 distinct CDR3 sequences, with 10% to 15% occurring only once. This sample comprised PBMCs, mostly from graft donor cells, obtained 360 days after TCRalphabeta/CD19-depleted stem cell transplant. The receptors were sampled from a male patient younger than 18 who had a stem cell transplant for acute myeloid leukemia, so the T cells may come from the graft donor.

The chain employs TRBV5-1 and TRBJ2-5; D call uncertain. V was cut by 0 bases and J by 5 bases, with 17 bases left in between. The germline V gene encodes CDR1 SGHRS and CDR2 YFSETQ. The CDR3 is made up of 16 amino acids. In DNA, the CDR3 is TGCGCCAGCAGCTTGGGTGGTACCCACCCCAAGGAGACCCAGTACTTC. Protein: CASSLGGTHPKETQYF.

The V and J genes are TRBV11-2 and TRBJ2-7, with no clear D. The CDR3 loop spans 13 amino acids. Germline V gene data show CDR1 as SGHAT and CDR2 as FQNNGV. V lost 3 bases and J 1 base, leaving 7 bases between the germline ends. The CDR3 region has the DNA TGTGCCAGCAGCTTTACAGAGTCCTACGAGCAGTACTTC. Amino acids: CASSFTESYEQYF.

This clonotype has at least ten counts. The chain employs TRBV9 and TRBJ2-1; 8 bases fit TRBD1. V trimming: 3 bases; J trimming: 7 bases; junction bases outside the gene matches: 3. The CDR3 has 13 residues. CDR1 is SGDLS, CDR2 YYNGEE, per germline. This chain's CDR3 is CASSGTGRNEQFF. The CDR3 nucleotides read TGTGCCAGCAGCGGGACAGGGAGAAATGAGCAGTTCTTC.

The V and J genes are TRBV29-1 and TRBJ1-1, with 10 bases lining up with TRBD1. The CDR3 totals 14 residues. V gave up 1 base and J gave up 5 bases; unmatched junction bases: 4. CDR1 and CDR2 from the germline V gene are SQVTM and ANQGSEA. Written as DNA, the CDR3 is TGCAGCGTTGAAGGGGGACAGGGGACTACTGAAGCTTTCTTT. Amino acids: CSVEGGQGTTEAFF. Based on the CDR3 plus reference TRBV29-1 and TRBJ1-1, the full variable domain is SAVISQKPSRDICQRGTSLTIQCQVDSQVTMMFWYRQQPGQSLTLIATANQGSEATYESGFVIDKFPISRPNLTFSTLTVSNMSPEDSSIYLCSVEGGQGTTEAFFGQGTRLTVV.

This chain links TRBV6-6 with TRBJ2-7; the D is unclear. V lost 10 bases, J lost 7 bases, and 17 bases lay in between. The CDR3 has 12 amino acids. Germline loops: CDR1 MNHNY, CDR2 SVGAGI (reference sequence). CDR3 region: CATSLDRWEQYF. The CDR3 bases are TGTGCCACCTCACTCGACCGCTGGGAGCAGTACTTC.

This clonotype showed up just a few times. CDR3 in DNA: TGTGCCAGCAGAAAGCCGGGTAATTCACCCCTCCACTTT. Its translation is CASRKPGNSPLHF. V gene TRBV7-9 combines with J gene TRBJ1-6, with D unresolved. Germline V gene sequence: CDR1 SEHNR, CDR2 FQNEAQ (reference sequence). This CDR3 comprises 13 residues. V lost 6 bases, J lost 6 bases, and 9 bases lay in between.

In its sample, this clonotype was seen many times. The chain carries TRBV11-2 and TRBJ2-2, with 8 bases matching TRBD2. The V and J ends lost 6 bases and 3 bases, in that order; junction bases with no gene match: 6. In germline, CDR1 is SGHAT, CDR2 FQNNGV. This CDR3 has 15 amino acids. The CDR3 nucleotides read TGTGCCAGCAGTCGGACTAGCTCTTACACCGGGGAGCTGTTTTTT. As protein: CASSRTSSYTGELFF.

The rearrangement joins TRBV4-3 to TRBJ2-3; TRBD2 agrees at 11 bases. J gave up 3 bases and V 0 bases, and 5 bases lay outside the gene matches. This CDR3 contains 17 residues. Germline V gives CDR1 LGHNA, CDR2 YSLEER. The CDR3 sequence: CASSQERLAGGTDTQYF. DNA for the CDR3: TGCGCCAGCAGCCAAGAACGGCTAGCGGGAGGAACAGATACGCAGTATTTT.

CDR3 protein: CAGKRDYSGETQYF. The DNA of the CDR3 is TGCGCCGGAAAGCGGGACTACTCGGGAGAGACCCAGTACTTC. The chain recombines TRBV5-1 with TRBJ2-5, with 7 bases identical to TRBD2. This CDR3 has 14 amino acids. V was pared by 10 bases and J by 4 bases, with 13 bases of the junction left unmatched. In germline, CDR1 is SGHRS, CDR2 YFSETQ.

This clonotype was counted many times. The chain uses TRBV29-1 and TRBJ2-1; 7 bases agree with TRBD2. This CDR3 is built from 16 residues. V was clipped by 2 bases and J by 0 bases; unmatched bases: 7. Germline lookup yields CDR1 SQVTM and CDR2 ANQGSEA. CDR3 sequence (DNA): TGCAGCGTTGAAACGCGGCTAGCGGCCTCCTACAATGAGCAGTTCTTC. This gives the protein CSVETRLAASYNEQFF.

The CDR3 DNA sequence: TGTGCCAGCAGCTCCACGACAGGGGCAGTTAATTCACCCCTCCACTTT. Translating it yields CASSSTTGAVNSPLHF. The genes are TRBV7-6 and TRBJ1-6; TRBD1 matches 8 bases. Trimming at V came to 4 bases and at J to 6 bases, leaving 8 bases not matched to a gene. Germline V gene sequence: CDR1 SGHVS, CDR2 FNYEAQ. The CDR3 runs to 16 residues.

This clonotype showed up just a few times. The germline gene is not matched at one end of the junction; a read error may be the cause. The chain employs TRBV12-3 or TRBV12-4 and TRBJ1-3; possibly TRBD1 for D (6 bases). The CDR3 extends over 10 amino acids. CDR3 in amino acids: CASGGAYSVF. CDR3 bases: TGTGCCAGCGGGGGGGCTTACTCCGTTTTT.

The chain uses TRBV20-1 and TRBJ2-7; the D gene is possibly TRBD2 (6 bases). The length of the CDR3 is 14 residues. The V gene lost 1 base and the J gene lost 6 bases, with 16 bases spanning the gap. In germline, CDR1 is DFQATT, CDR2 SNEGSKA (reference sequence). CDR3 coding DNA: TGCAGTGCTAGAGCCGGAACGGGAGTCAGCGAGCAGTACTTC. Its translation is CSARAGTGVSEQYF.

The table lists this clonotype with a few counts. This rearrangement joins TRBV7-8 to TRBJ2-1; TRBD2 matches 12 bases. Germline values: CDR1 SGHVS, CDR2 FQNEAQ. The CDR3 runs to 17 residues. The V gene end was trimmed by 4 bases and the J gene end by 0 bases; junction bases not matched to a gene: 4. CDR3 loop: CASSSRLAGVSYNEQFF. The CDR3 bases are TGTGCCAGCAGCTCCAGACTAGCGGGAGTCTCCTACAATGAGCAGTTCTTC.

This clonotype has ten or more counts. This chain uses TRBV15 with TRBJ2-3, with 12 bases identical to TRBD2. There are 16 residues in the CDR3. Germline V lookup: CDR1 LNHNV, CDR2 YYDKDF (reference sequence). With V trimmed by 5 bases and J by 8 bases, 11 bases remained unmatched. The CDR3 nucleotides read TGTGCCACCAGCTCGCGACTAGCGGGGGTGCTAAGTACGCAGTATTTT. As protein: CATSSRLAGVLSTQYF.

The rearrangement links TRBV6-5 to TRBJ2-7; a possible D gene is TRBD2 (6 bases). The CDR3 has 15 residues. V was cut by 0 bases and J by 3 bases, with 12 bases left in between. From germline, CDR1 is MNHEY and CDR2 SVGAGI. CDR3 residues: CASSYSPREDYEQYF. CDR3 coding DNA: TGTGCCAGCAGTTACTCCCCCAGGGAGGACTACGAGCAGTACTTC.

A few counts support this clonotype. The V gene is TRBV7-3, the J gene TRBJ2-1; 13 nucleotides match TRBD2. The CDR3 loop spans 18 amino acids. Germline trimming cut 3 bases from V and 1 base from J; bases unmatched to any gene: 6. The V gene's germline CDR1 is SGHTA and CDR2 FQGTGA. CDR3: CASSFLPGLAGSYNEQFF. The DNA of the CDR3 is TGTGCCAGCAGCTTCCTACCGGGACTAGCGGGATCCTACAATGAGCAGTTCTTC.

In this sample, this clonotype turned up a few times. The chain has TRBV9 and TRBJ2-5, with D perhaps matching TRBD2 (6 bases). Between the trimmed V and J ends, which lost 0 bases and 1 base, there was a span of 10 bases. Germline V gene sequence: CDR1 SGDLS, CDR2 YYNGEE. CDR3 size: 15 residues. DNA of the CDR3: TGTGCCAGCAGCGTAGTTGCGGGACTCCAAGAGACCCAGTACTTC. It encodes CASSVVAGLQETQYF.

This clonotype was observed a few times. The rearrangement uses TRBV10-3 and TRBJ2-3, with TRBD2 as a possible D gene (6 bases). V gave up 4 bases and J gave up 3 bases, with 17 bases separating them. CDR3 size: 16 residues. From germline, CDR1 is ENHRY and CDR2 SYGVKD. CDR3 region: CAISAPEGGPTDTQYF. In DNA form, the CDR3 reads TGTGCCATCAGTGCTCCGGAGGGAGGTCCAACAGATACGCAGTATTTT.

This clonotype was recorded many times. The rearrangement uses TRBV28 and TRBJ2-6; D is unclear. The CDR3 loop spans 18 amino acids. V lost 7 bases to trimming and J lost 1 base, with 20 bases between them. Per germline, CDR1 MDHEN and CDR2 SYDVKM. The CDR3 nucleotides read TGTGCCAGCAATCTCTATCGTATTTCCCCATCTGGGGCCAACGTCCTGACTTTC. Translation gives CASNLYRISPSGANVLTF.

The V call is TRBV21-1, the J call TRBJ2-3. TRBV21-1 is an annotated pseudogene. The CDR3 covers 14 residues. The CDR3, as DNA: TGTGCCAGCAGCCCCCAGCTAGCGAGAGATACGCAGTATTTT. Amino acid sequence: CASSPQLARDTQYF.

This clonotype was recorded a few times. The chain couples TRBV28 to TRBJ2-1, with TRBD1 identical over 7 bases. Unmatched junction bases numbered 7, after V lost 7 bases and J lost 7 bases. The CDR3 length is 13 residues. Germline CDR1 reads MDHEN; CDR2 reads SYDVKM. The CDR3 coding sequence is TGTGCCAGCACCCCGACAGGGAGAAATGAGCAGTTCTTC. This gives the protein CASTPTGRNEQFF.

This clonotype appeared many times. The chain couples TRBV3-1 to TRBJ2-5, with 9 bases that match TRBD2. CDR3 length equals 15 residues. J was trimmed by 5 bases and V by 4 bases; bases with no gene match: 8. CDR1 is LGHDT and CDR2 is YNNKEL in the germline V gene (reference sequence). The chain's CDR3 is CASSPIRAGGETQYF. The CDR3 DNA is TGTGCCAGCAGCCCCATTAGAGCGGGGGGCGAGACCCAGTACTTC.

This clonotype was recorded many times. The rearrangement uses TRBV27 and TRBJ2-5; 9 bases are a match to TRBD2. The CDR3 has 16 amino acids. Germline V CDR1 and CDR2: MNHEY, SMNVEV (reference sequence). Trimming at V came to 7 bases and at J to 3 bases, leaving 12 bases not matched to a gene. The CDR3: CASTVLGASGKETQYF. DNA of the CDR3: TGTGCCAGCACCGTTTTGGGGGCTAGCGGGAAAGAGACCCAGTACTTC.

This clonotype was recorded many times. This chain connects TRBV20-1 to TRBJ2-3; D might be TRBD2 (6 bases). Germline V lookup: CDR1 DFQATT, CDR2 SNEGSKA (reference sequence). The CDR3 consists of 14 residues. V gave up 1 base and J gave up 1 base, with 9 bases separating them. The CDR3 is CSARGRDGTDTQYF. As DNA, the CDR3 is TGCAGTGCTAGAGGGAGGGATGGCACAGATACGCAGTATTTT.

This clonotype was counted many times. The J gene is TRBJ2-1, the V gene TRBV12-3 or TRBV12-4, with 13 bases identical to TRBD2. V shed 5 bases, J shed 5 bases, and the junction held 9 bases outside the gene matches. The CDR3 is 17 residues long. The CDR3 loop reads CASSHLLAGGPNNEQFF. Here the CDR3 DNA reads TGTGCCAGCAGTCACCTACTAGCGGGAGGGCCTAACAATGAGCAGTTCTTC.